The present T cell receptor beta chain was sequenced within a study of monozygotic twins with inflammatory bowel disease. An amount of 3500 ng of total RNA was used for each TCR library. Template-switch reactions added UMIs with a 6-nucleotide sample barcode. For each CDR3 protein, TCRdb gives one entry from its re-call of the 5' RACE reads, without DNA. This sample's clone table lists a few hundred thousand distinct CDR3 sequences. The CDR3 covers 12 residues. The germline V gene encodes CDR1 SGHVS and CDR2 FQNEAQ. As for this clonotype: Its antigen is unknown.

Whole-study results and caveats: The authors note that differing immunosuppressive treatments may have added variability to patient repertoires.

The TCR sequence derives from a human donor with ulcerative colitis or Crohn's disease, or a healthy co-twin of an affected twin (not recorded which). The sequencing sample was made of blood. The chain combines TRBV7-8 with TRBJ1-5. This CDR3 is CASSRGGQPQHF.